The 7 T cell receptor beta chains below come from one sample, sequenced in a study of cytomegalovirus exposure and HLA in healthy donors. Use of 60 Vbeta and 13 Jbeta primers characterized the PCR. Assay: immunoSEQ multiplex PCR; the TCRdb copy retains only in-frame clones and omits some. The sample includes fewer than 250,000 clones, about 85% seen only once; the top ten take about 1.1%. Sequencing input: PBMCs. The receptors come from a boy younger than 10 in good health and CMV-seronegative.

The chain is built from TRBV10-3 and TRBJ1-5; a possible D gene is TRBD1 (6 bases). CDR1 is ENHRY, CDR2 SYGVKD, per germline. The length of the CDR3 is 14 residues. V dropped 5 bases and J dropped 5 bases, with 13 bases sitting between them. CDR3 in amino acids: CAISSGGADQPQHF. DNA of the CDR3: TGTGCCATCAGTAGCGGGGGGGCGGATCAGCCCCAGCATTTT.

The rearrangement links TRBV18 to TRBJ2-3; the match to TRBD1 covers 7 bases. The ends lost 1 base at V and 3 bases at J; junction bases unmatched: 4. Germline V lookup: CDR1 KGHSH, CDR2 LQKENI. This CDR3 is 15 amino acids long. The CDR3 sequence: CASSPRGGETDTQYF. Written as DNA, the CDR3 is TGTGCCAGCTCACCACGAGGGGGCGAAACAGATACGCAGTATTTT.

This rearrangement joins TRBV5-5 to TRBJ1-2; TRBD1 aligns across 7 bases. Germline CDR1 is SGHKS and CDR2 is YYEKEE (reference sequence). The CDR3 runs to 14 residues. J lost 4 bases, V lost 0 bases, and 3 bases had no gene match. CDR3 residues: CASSLEGQIYGYTF. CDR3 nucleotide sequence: TGTGCCAGCAGCTTGGAGGGACAGATCTATGGCTACACCTTC.

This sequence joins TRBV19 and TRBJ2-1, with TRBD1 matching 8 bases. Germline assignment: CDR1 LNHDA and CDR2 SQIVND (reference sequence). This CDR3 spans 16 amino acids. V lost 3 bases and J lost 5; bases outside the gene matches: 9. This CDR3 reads CASSITMTGVHNEQFF. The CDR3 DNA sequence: TGTGCCAGTAGTATCACGATGACAGGGGTACACAATGAGCAGTTCTTC.

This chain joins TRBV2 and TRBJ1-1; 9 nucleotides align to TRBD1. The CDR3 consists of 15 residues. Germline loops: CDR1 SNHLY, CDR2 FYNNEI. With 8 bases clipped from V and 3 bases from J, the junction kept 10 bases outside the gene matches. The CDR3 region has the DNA TGTGCCAGCTCCGGGACAGGGTTTACAGACACTGAAGCTTTCTTT. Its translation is CASSGTGFTDTEAFF.

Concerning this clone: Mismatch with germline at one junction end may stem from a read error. The CDR3 DNA reads as TGTTCCAGCAGCTACAGGGTAGCGGGGATAGAGACCCAGTACTTC. This codes for CSSSYRVAGIETQYF. The V and J genes are TRBV7-9 and TRBJ2-5, with 8 bases identical to TRBD2. CDR1 and CDR2 from the germline V gene are SEHNR and FQNEAQ (reference sequence). The CDR3 has 15 amino acids.

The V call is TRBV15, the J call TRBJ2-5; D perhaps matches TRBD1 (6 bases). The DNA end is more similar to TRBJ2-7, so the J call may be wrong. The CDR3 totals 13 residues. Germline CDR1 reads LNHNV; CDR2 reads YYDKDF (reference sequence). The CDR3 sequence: CATSRDRSYEQYF. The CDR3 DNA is TGTGCCACCAGCAGGGACAGATCCTACGAGCAGTACTTC.